This T cell receptor (beta chain) was found in a study of monozygotic twins with inflammatory bowel disease. Study-wide points: Repertoire similarity did not differ between concordant and discordant twins, possibly owing to limited power.

About this clonotype itself: Its antigen remains unknown.

The germline V gene encodes CDR1 MNHEY and CDR2 SVGEGT. The CDR3 sequence is 14 residues long. TCRdb re-called the 5' RACE reads; every CDR3 protein appears as one record, without DNA. Recorded here are some 150,000 distinct CDR3 sequences; the top ten clones represent 2% to 3%. Input material: blood. J is TRBJ2-7 and V is TRBV6-2 or TRBV6-3; without DNA, the TCRdb call of TRBD2 cannot be checked. This receptor was identified in a human donor with ulcerative colitis or Crohn's disease, or a healthy co-twin of an affected twin (not recorded which). The CDR3 loop reads CASSPTSALREQYF.